This T cell receptor (beta chain) was retrieved from a study of cytomegalovirus exposure and HLA in healthy donors. Study-wide background: An earlier analysis identified more than 90 million unique TCR beta sequences in 170 million or so T cells. Study-level results: Reported findings show TCR beta sequences accurately forecast HLA-A and HLA-B alleles in most subjects.

This PCR relied on a set of 60 Vbeta primers and 13 Jbeta primers. Method: immunoSEQ multiplex PCR; TCRdb's copy keeps in-frame clones and lacks some. Of over 95,000 clones in the sample, around three quarters were seen once. A note on this clone: Its antigen remains unknown. The junction departs from the called germline gene at one end, perhaps through a read error.

This CDR3 is built from 16 residues. The germline V gene encodes CDR1 SEHNR and CDR2 FQNEAQ (reference sequence). The specimen sequenced was PBMCs. The receptor was isolated from a female donor in good health and CMV-seronegative. The chain links TRBV7-9 to TRBJ2-5; 7 nucleotides agree with TRBD2. In DNA form, the CDR3 reads TGTTCCAGCAGCCTCACACTGGGGGGGGGCCAAGAGACCCAGTACTTC. This sequence encodes CSSSLTLGGGQETQYF. Looking up the rest from reference TRBV7-9 and TRBJ2-5 gives the full variable domain: DTGVSQNPRHKITKRGQNVTFRCDPISEHNRLYWYRQTLGQGPEFLTYFQNEAQLEKSRLLSDRFSAERPKGSFSTLEIQRTEQGDSAMYLCSSSLTLGGGQETQYFGPGTRLLVL.